This TCR beta chain was documented in a study of vaccination and CD4 T cells after COVID-19. Treatment here: roughly 10-day PBMC culture with coronavirus spike peptide pools or control peptides (ViraFEST assay). As for this clonotype: The antigen is not known.

Sequencing of cultured CD4+ T cell DNA used the Oncomine TCR Beta short-read assay. TCRdb redid the calling of the PCR reads with MiXCR, one entry per CDR3 protein. The repertoire holds more than 13,000 distinct CDR3 sequences, with around 38% as singletons. With 5 bases clipped from V and 5 bases from J, the junction kept 8 bases outside the gene matches. Per germline, CDR1 LNHNV and CDR2 YYDKDF (reference sequence). This CDR3 comprises 14 residues. Sequenced: CD4+ T cells from blood, cultured in vitro. This receptor was obtained from a human donor who had recovered from COVID-19. This chain uses TRBV15 with TRBJ2-7; 8 bases are a match to TRBD2. CDR3 nucleotides: TGTGCCACCAGCGCGACTAGCGTCGGCCACGAGCAGTACTTC. This gives the protein CATSATSVGHEQYF.